This TCR beta chain was sequenced during a study of T cells in localized non-small cell lung cancer. The table came from immunoSEQ multiplex PCR; TCRdb's copy has only in-frame clones and leaves some out. Seen here are 65,000 to 90,000 clones, around 81% observed once, and the top ten hold 15% to 20%. The sequence was collected from a man aged 40-75 years with stage II squamous cell lung carcinoma. The sample was PBMCs, taken before any cancer treatment.

The CDR3 spells CATGGNSAYEQYF. The CDR3 DNA is TGTGCCACCGGAGGAAACTCGGCCTACGAGCAGTACTTC. V and J are TRBV10-3 and TRBJ2-7; tentatively, D is TRBD2 (5 bases). CDR1 ENHRY and CDR2 SYGVKD come from the germline V gene. There are 13 residues in the CDR3. Trimming stripped 10 bases from V and 2 bases from J, with 15 bases between.